This entry lists 24 T cell receptor gamma chains sequenced from one sample in a study of Vδ1+ human thymocytes. For these receptors, no antigen is known. The template was reverse-transcribed extracted RNA. CDR3 amplicons came from multiplex PCR with pooled V-gene forward and constant-region reverse primers. TCRdb repeated clone calling on the multiplex PCR reads with CATT. The sample includes 25,000 to 35,000 gamma-chain clones, around 18% of them seen just once. Study-wide points: In the thymus, TRG and TRD repertoires looked highly polyclonal with Gaussian CDR3 lengths.

The sequenced sample was Vdelta1+ gamma-delta thymocytes from the thymus. This sample's subset: FACS-sorted CD3+ TCRalphabeta- TCRVdelta1+ TCRVdelta2- thymocytes. These receptors were obtained from a boy under two years old who had congenital heart surgery.

This clone was observed a handful of times. Other nucleotide sequences from this sample produce the same CDR3. The chain carries TRGV4 and TRGJ1 or TRGJ2. The CDR3 consists of 12 residues. Looked up from germline, CDR1 is EGSTGY and CDR2 is YDSYTSSV. The ends lost 4 bases at V and 7 bases at J; junction bases unmatched: 7. The CDR3 loop is CATWDGRYKKLF. The CDR3 DNA sequence: TGTGCCACCTGGGACGGCAGGTATAAGAAACTCTTT.

J is TRGJ1 or TRGJ2 and V is TRGV9. The CDR3 sequence is 11 residues long. V was pared by 6 bases and J by 9 bases, with 8 bases of the junction left unmatched. Germline lookup yields CDR1 GITISATS and CDR2 ISYDGTV (reference sequence). CDR3 DNA sequence: TGTGCCTTGTGGTCGTCGGTTAAGAAACTCTTT. It is translated as CALWSSVKKLF.

The rearrangement links TRGV2 to TRGJ1 or TRGJ2. The germline CDR1 and CDR2 sequences are EGSNGY and YDSYNSKV. The CDR3 consists of 12 residues. J gave up 12 bases and V 0 bases, and 8 bases lay outside the gene matches. The chain's CDR3 is CATWDGPSGKLF. DNA for the CDR3: TGTGCCACCTGGGACGGGCCTTCGGGGAAACTCTTT.

The table lists this clone with a count of one. Additional DNA sequences in this sample encode the identical CDR3. The genes are TRGV3 and TRGJP2. V lost 0 bases, J lost 5 bases, and 6 bases stayed unmatched. The CDR3 consists of 15 residues. Germline CDR1 and CDR2: VTNTFY and YDVSTARD (reference sequence). The CDR3 DNA sequence: TGTGCCACCTGGGACAGGCCAGGGAGTGATTGGATCAAGACGTTT. Its protein product is CATWDRPGSDWIKTF.

V gene TRGV5 combines with J gene TRGJP1. With V trimmed by 6 bases and J by 4 bases, 11 bases remained unmatched. The V gene's germline CDR1 is VINAFY and CDR2 YDVSNSKD. This CDR3 has 15 residues. The CDR3 DNA reads TGTGCCACCTGGAGGGGTAGTGGCACTGGTTGGTTCAAGATATTT. This encodes CATWRGSGTGWFKIF.

This clone was picked up a small number of times. A much larger clone lies one base from this, so it may be a read error. V gene TRGV5 combines with J gene TRGJ1 or TRGJ2. V was clipped by 8 bases and J by 0 bases; unmatched bases: 1. The CDR3 consists of 11 residues. The V gene's germline CDR1 is VINAFY and CDR2 YDVSNSKD. The CDR3 is CATSNYYKKLF. CDR3 coding DNA: TGTGCCACCTCGAATTATTATAAGAAACTCTTT.

The gene calls are TRGV3 and TRGJ1 or TRGJ2. The junction had 10 bases not matched to a gene; V was cut back by 5 bases and J by 3 bases. Looked up from germline, CDR1 is VTNTFY and CDR2 is YDVSTARD (reference sequence). The CDR3 has 14 amino acids. The chain's CDR3 is CATWGILSYYKKLF. For the CDR3, the DNA is TGTGCCACCTGGGGAATCTTAAGTTATTATAAGAAACTCTTT.

This clone has only a few counts. The same CDR3 also results from other DNA sequences found in this sample. The chain recombines TRGV4 with TRGJ1 or TRGJ2. The CDR3 consists of 14 residues. CDR1 is EGSTGY, CDR2 YDSYTSSV, per germline. Germline trimming cut 0 bases from V and 6 bases from J; bases unmatched to any gene: 8. In nucleotides, the CDR3 is TGTGCCACCTGGGATGGGCCTTGGGGTTATAAGAAACTCTTT. Translating it yields CATWDGPWGYKKLF.

The table lists this clone with a few counts. At the DNA level, this CDR3 is encoded by other sequences in the same sample as well. The chain is built from TRGV5 and TRGJ1 or TRGJ2. This CDR3 comprises 13 residues. The junction had 4 bases not matched to a gene; V was cut back by 0 bases and J by 5 bases. Germline assignment: CDR1 VINAFY and CDR2 YDVSNSKD. The CDR3 sequence is CATWDRRHYKKLF. As DNA, the CDR3 is TGTGCCACCTGGGACAGGCGCCATTATAAGAAACTCTTT.

In its sample, this clone ranks as medium-sized. The same CDR3 also results from other DNA sequences found in this sample. This chain links TRGV2 with TRGJ1 or TRGJ2. The CDR3 sequence is 13 residues long. Per the germline V gene, CDR1 is EGSNGY and CDR2 is YDSYNSKV. The ends lost 0 bases at V and 5 bases at J; junction bases unmatched: 4. CDR3 sequence: CATWDGPDYKKLF. The DNA for the CDR3 is TGTGCCACCTGGGACGGGCCCGATTATAAGAAACTCTTT.

V and J are TRGV2 and TRGJP2. The CDR3 covers 15 residues. The germline gives CDR1 EGSNGY, CDR2 YDSYNSKV. V trimming: 0 bases; J trimming: 8 bases; junction bases outside the gene matches: 9. The CDR3: CATWDGLFYDWIKTF. The CDR3, as DNA: TGTGCCACCTGGGACGGGCTCTTTTACGATTGGATCAAGACGTTT.

This clone came up a few times. Other DNA sequences in this specimen translate into the identical CDR3. The J gene is TRGJ1 or TRGJ2, the V gene TRGV4. The J segment lost 3 bases and the V segment lost 2 bases, leaving 4 bases of the junction unmatched. The V gene's germline CDR1 is EGSTGY and CDR2 YDSYTSSV. This CDR3 has 13 residues. CDR3 DNA: TGTGCCACCTGGGATGTTTCTTATTATAAGAAACTCTTT. Residues: CATWDVSYYKKLF.

The chain recombines TRGV5 with TRGJ1 or TRGJ2. The germline gives CDR1 VINAFY, CDR2 YDVSNSKD. The CDR3 length is 14 residues. The J segment lost 4 bases and the V segment lost 0 bases, leaving 6 bases of the junction unmatched. Written as DNA, the CDR3 is TGTGCCACCTGGGACAGGATGGAATATTATAAGAAACTCTTT. Translating it yields CATWDRMEYYKKLF.

Judged by abundance, this clone is medium-sized. The sample holds other DNA sequences that translate to the same CDR3. This rearrangement joins TRGV2 to TRGJ1 or TRGJ2. The CDR3 consists of 11 residues. After removal of 0 bases from V and 12 bases from J, the junction contained 5 bases not matched to a gene. CDR1 and CDR2 from the germline V gene are EGSNGY and YDSYNSKV. For the CDR3, the DNA is TGTGCCACCTGGGACGGGCTGGGGAAACTCTTT. Its translation: CATWDGLGKLF.

V is TRGV8 and J is TRGJ1 or TRGJ2. The length of the CDR3 is 14 residues. Germline V gene lookup returns CDR1 VENAVY and CDR2 YDSYNSRV. Germline trimming cut 3 bases from V and 3 bases from J; bases unmatched to any gene: 8. CDR3 region: CATWDERFYYKKLF. The DNA of the CDR3 is TGTGCCACCTGGGATGAGCGGTTTTATTATAAGAAACTCTTT.

This clone appeared a few times. Within the sample, other DNA sequences also encode this same CDR3. The rearrangement joins TRGV2 to TRGJ1 or TRGJ2. V trimming: 0 bases; J trimming: 4 bases; junction bases outside the gene matches: 3. CDR1 is EGSNGY, CDR2 YDSYNSKV, per germline. The CDR3 length is 13 residues. The CDR3 here is CATWDGSYYKKLF. The CDR3 bases are TGTGCCACCTGGGACGGGAGCTATTATAAGAAACTCTTT.

Only a few counts were recorded for this clone. Other DNA sequences in this specimen translate into the identical CDR3. The J gene is TRGJP1, the V gene TRGV8. Germline V gene data show CDR1 as VENAVY and CDR2 as YDSYNSRV. The V and J ends lost 4 bases and 4 bases, in that order; junction bases with no gene match: 0. The CDR3 is 12 residues long. The CDR3 spells CATWDTGWFKIF. The DNA of the CDR3 is TGTGCCACCTGGGACACTGGTTGGTTCAAGATATTT.

This clone was seen more than once but under ten times. The gene calls are TRGV4 and TRGJP2. CDR1 is EGSTGY and CDR2 is YDSYTSSV in the germline V gene. This CDR3 spans 14 amino acids. J was trimmed by 3 bases and V by 3 bases; bases with no gene match: 4. CDR3 loop: CATWDCGSDWIKTF. The CDR3, as DNA: TGTGCCACCTGGGATTGCGGTAGTGATTGGATCAAGACGTTT.

The chain is built from TRGV8 and TRGJ1 or TRGJ2. The CDR3 length is 14 residues. J lost 2 bases, V lost 4 bases, and 8 bases had no gene match. Germline V gene lookup returns CDR1 VENAVY and CDR2 YDSYNSRV. The CDR3 coding sequence is TGTGCCACCTGGGAGCCCCTGGATTATTATAAGAAACTCTTT. Its protein is CATWEPLDYYKKLF.

The chain combines TRGV2 with TRGJ1 or TRGJ2. CDR3 length equals 12 residues. V shed 0 bases and J 10 bases; nucleotides not matched to a gene: 6. Germline loops: CDR1 EGSNGY, CDR2 YDSYNSKV. CDR3 sequence: CATWDGPKKKLF. The CDR3 DNA sequence: TGTGCCACCTGGGACGGGCCAAAGAAGAAACTCTTT.

To note about this clone: Other DNA sequences within the sample encode an identical CDR3. The rearrangement joins TRGV4 to TRGJ1 or TRGJ2. CDR1 and CDR2 from the germline V gene are EGSTGY and YDSYTSSV. V trimming: 5 bases; J trimming: 5 bases; junction bases outside the gene matches: 6. The CDR3 runs 12 residues. The CDR3 DNA follows: TGTGCCACCTGGGCCTCGGATTATAAGAAACTCTTT. Translation gives CATWASDYKKLF.

This clone was counted only a few times. This CDR3 is also generated by other DNA sequences in the sample. V and J are TRGV2 and TRGJP2. The CDR3 has 12 amino acids. Germline loops: CDR1 EGSNGY, CDR2 YDSYNSKV. Trimming took 0 bases from V and 8 from J; bases not matched to a gene: 0. This chain's CDR3 is CATWDGDWIKTF. In nucleotides, the CDR3 is TGTGCCACCTGGGACGGGGATTGGATCAAGACGTTT.

By share, this clone counts as medium-sized. The same CDR3 can be traced to other DNA sequences in this sample. The rearrangement links TRGV3 to TRGJ1 or TRGJ2. The CDR3 has 13 residues. V was clipped by 1 base and J by 3 bases; unmatched bases: 3. Germline lookup yields CDR1 VTNTFY and CDR2 YDVSTARD (reference sequence). This CDR3 is CATWDSRYYKKLF. CDR3 coding DNA: TGTGCCACCTGGGACAGCCGTTATTATAAGAAACTCTTT.

The V call is TRGV4, the J call TRGJP2. CDR1 is EGSTGY, CDR2 YDSYTSSV, per germline. Trimming removed 1 base from V and 3 bases from J; junction bases left unmatched: 5. This CDR3 comprises 15 residues. CDR3 sequence: CATWDGKGSDWIKTF. Written as DNA, the CDR3 is TGTGCCACCTGGGATGGTAAAGGTAGTGATTGGATCAAGACGTTT.